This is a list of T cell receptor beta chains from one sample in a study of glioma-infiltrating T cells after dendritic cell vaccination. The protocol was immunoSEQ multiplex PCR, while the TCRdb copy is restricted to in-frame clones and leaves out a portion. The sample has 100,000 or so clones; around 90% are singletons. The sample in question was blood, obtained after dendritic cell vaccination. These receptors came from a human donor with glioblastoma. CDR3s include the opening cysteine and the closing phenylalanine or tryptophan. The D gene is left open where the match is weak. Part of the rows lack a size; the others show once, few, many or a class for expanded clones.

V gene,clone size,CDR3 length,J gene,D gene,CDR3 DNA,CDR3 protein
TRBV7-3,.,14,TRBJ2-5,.,TGTGCCAGCAGCTTTAATGAGGGCGAAGAGACCCAGTACTTC,CASSFNEGEETQYF
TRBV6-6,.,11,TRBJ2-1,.,TGTGCCAGCAGTTACTCCTATGAGCAGTTCTTC,CASSYSYEQFF
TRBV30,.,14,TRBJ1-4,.,TGTGCCGCCGGAAGGGGCGCAACTAATGAAAAACTGTTTTTT,CAAGRGATNEKLFF
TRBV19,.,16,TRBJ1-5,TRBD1,TGTGCCAGTAGCAAAACAGGGGGCGCGAGCAATCAGCCCCAGCATTTT,CASSKTGGASNQPQHF
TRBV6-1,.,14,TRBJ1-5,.,TGTGCCAGCACCCGCAGGGGCGAGGTTCAGCCCCAGCATTTT,CASTRRGEVQPQHF
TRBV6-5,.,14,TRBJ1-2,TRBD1,TGTGCCAGCAGCCCCACCACAGGGGTCTATGGCTACACCTTC,CASSPTTGVYGYTF
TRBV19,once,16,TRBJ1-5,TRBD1,TGTGCCAGTAGTATAGTCGAGGGACAGAATAATCAGCCCCAGCATTTT,CASSIVEGQNNQPQHF
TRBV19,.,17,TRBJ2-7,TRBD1,TGTGCCAGTAGTATAGGGAGTTGGGGCCAGGGGGCCCGCGAGCAGTACTTC,CASSIGSWGQGAREQYF
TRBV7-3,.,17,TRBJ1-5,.,TGTGCCAGCAGCTTAATTACCGCAGGCTCGAGCAATCAGCCCCAGCATTTT,CASSLITAGSSNQPQHF
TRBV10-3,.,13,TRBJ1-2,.,TGTGCCATCAGGCCGGACATGGACTATGGCTACACCTTC,CAIRPDMDYGYTF
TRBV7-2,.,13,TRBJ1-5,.,TGTGCCAGCATGGAGGGTATGGGACAGCCCCAGCATTTT,CASMEGMGQPQHF
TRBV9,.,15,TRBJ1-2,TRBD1,TGTGCCAGCACCGGGGGCCGGGACAGGGAGTGTGGCTACACCTTC,CASTGGRDRECGYTF
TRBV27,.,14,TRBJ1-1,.,TGTGCCAGCAGTTTATCGCCGGGGGACACTGAAGCTTTCTTT,CASSLSPGDTEAFF
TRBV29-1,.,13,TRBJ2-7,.,TGCAGCGTTTCAAAGGGGATAAACTACGAGCAGTACTTC,CSVSKGINYEQYF
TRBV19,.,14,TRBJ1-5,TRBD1,TGTGCCAGTAGAGGGACAGGTAGCAATCAGCCCCAGCATTTT,CASRGTGSNQPQHF
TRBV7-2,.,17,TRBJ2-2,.,TGTGCCAGCAGCCCGGGCCCGTTGACAAAAAGCGGCGGGGAGCTGTTTTTT,CASSPGPLTKSGGELFF
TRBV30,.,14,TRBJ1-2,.,TGTGCCTGGAGTCCAAGTCGACACAACTATGGCTACACCTTC,CAWSPSRHNYGYTF
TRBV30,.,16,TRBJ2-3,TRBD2,TGTGCCTGGACTAGCGGGGGGGCCGGGTGGATAGATACGCAGTATTTT,CAWTSGGAGWIDTQYF
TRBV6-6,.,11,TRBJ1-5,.,TGTGCCAGCAGTTACAGGGAGTCCCAGCATTTT,CASSYRESQHF
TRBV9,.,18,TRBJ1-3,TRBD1,TGTGCCAGCAGCTTCTCCATGACAGGGAGAGGGGCTGGAAACACCATATATTTT,CASSFSMTGRGAGNTIYF
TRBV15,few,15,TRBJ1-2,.,TGTGCCACCAGCAGGGGTACGGGCAGGGGCGATGGCTACACCTTC,CATSRGTGRGDGYTF
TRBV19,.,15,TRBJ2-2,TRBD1,TGTGCCAGTAGTCCACAGGGGGCGGACACCGGGGAGCTGTTTTTT,CASSPQGADTGELFF
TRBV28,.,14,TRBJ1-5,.,TGTGCCAGCAGGCCCGGACAGAGCAATCAGCCCCAGCATTTT,CASRPGQSNQPQHF
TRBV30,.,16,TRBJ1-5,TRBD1,TGTGCCTGGAGTGGAAGACCCCAGGGGGCACGGCAGCCCCAGCATTTT,CAWSGRPQGARQPQHF
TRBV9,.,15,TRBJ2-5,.,TGTGCCAGCAGCGTTGCTCCAGGGCCGGCGGAGACCCAGTACTTC,CASSVAPGPAETQYF
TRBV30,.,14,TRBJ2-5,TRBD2,TGTGCCTGGAGCCCCGGACTAGCTGGAGAGACCCAGTACTTC,CAWSPGLAGETQYF
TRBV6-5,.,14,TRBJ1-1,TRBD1,TGTGCCAGCAGTTACGCAGGGGGCGCTTCTGAAGCTTTCTTT,CASSYAGGASEAFF
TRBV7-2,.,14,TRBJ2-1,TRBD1,TGTGCCAGCAGCTTAAGGCAGGGGGACGATGAGCAGTTCTTC,CASSLRQGDDEQFF
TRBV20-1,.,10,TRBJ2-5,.,TGCAGTGCTAACGGAGAGACCCAGTACTTC,CSANGETQYF
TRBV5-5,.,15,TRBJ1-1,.,TGTGCCAGCAGCCCGGACTCCGGGGAGTACACTGAAGCTTTCTTT,CASSPDSGEYTEAFF
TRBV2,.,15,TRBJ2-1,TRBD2,TGTGCCAGTCCTAGCGGGTGGGGCACCTACAATGAGCAGTTCTTC,CASPSGWGTYNEQFF
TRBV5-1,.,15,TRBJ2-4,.,TGCGCCAGCAGCTTGGGTATAACAGCTAAAAACATTCAGTACTTC,CASSLGITAKNIQYF
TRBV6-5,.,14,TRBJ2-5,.,TGTGCCAGCAGTTACTCGGTCGACTTGGAGACCCAGTACTTC,CASSYSVDLETQYF
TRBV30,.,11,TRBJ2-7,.,TGTGCCTGGAGTGGACTATACGAGCAGTACTTC,CAWSGLYEQYF
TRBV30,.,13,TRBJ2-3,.,TGTGCCTGGATCGGCAGGGGCACAGATACGCAGTATTTT,CAWIGRGTDTQYF
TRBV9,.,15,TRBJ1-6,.,TGTGCCAGCAGCGTAGGCGGGGATGTCAATTCACCCCTCCACTTT,CASSVGGDVNSPLHF
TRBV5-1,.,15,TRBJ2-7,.,TGCGCCAGCAGCTTGGCTCCACGGAGTTCCTACGAGCAGTACTTC,CASSLAPRSSYEQYF